These 7 T cell receptor beta chains came from one sample sequenced in a study of T cell repertoires in cytomegalovirus infection. Antigens for these TCRs are unknown. A single record per CDR3 protein comes from TCRdb applying MiXCR to the reads. The profile shows about 71,000 distinct CDR3 sequences, roughly 20% of them singletons. Sequenced here: CD8+ T cells from cultured PBMCs, sampled from culture after CMV antigen stimulation. The receptors were sampled from a human donor in good health (CMV status not recorded). Some clones in this sample may be carry-over from other donors' samples.

This rearrangement joins TRBV12-3 or TRBV12-4 to TRBJ2-7; unclear D gene. The CDR3 consists of 12 residues. V lost 3 bases and J lost 3, with 6 bases in between. CDR3 in DNA: TGTGCCAGCAGTTTCCAGCGCTACGAGCAGTACTTC. Residues: CASSFQRYEQYF.

This clonotype was observed a few times. The J gene is TRBJ2-7, the V gene TRBV6-2 or TRBV6-3; D unresolved. Per the germline V gene, CDR1 is MNHEY and CDR2 is SVGEGT. This CDR3 contains 14 residues. Deletions cut 5 bases from V and 1 base from J, with 12 bases between. CDR3: CASSLRTDSYEQYF. The CDR3, as DNA: TGTGCCAGCAGTCTCCGGACCGATTCCTACGAGCAGTACTTC.

In this sample, this clonotype turned up a few times. The rearrangement uses TRBV7-2 and TRBJ2-7; D perhaps matches TRBD2 (5 bases). This CDR3 contains 13 residues. Germline lookup yields CDR1 SGHTA and CDR2 FQGNSA. Between the trimmed V and J ends, which lost 6 bases and 1 base, there was a span of 10 bases. Here the CDR3 reads CASSVTGSYEQYF. Written as DNA, the CDR3 is TGTGCCAGCAGTGTGACGGGATCCTACGAGCAGTACTTC.

The chain employs TRBV4-1 and TRBJ1-1; TRBD1 is a possible D gene (5 bases). The CDR3 contains 15 residues. The V end lost 0 bases, the J end lost 7 bases, and 15 bases lay between the germline ends. Germline loops: CDR1 MGHRA, CDR2 YSYEKL. CDR3 sequence (DNA): TGCGCCAGCAGCCAAGAACCCCGGGGAAGGGGTGAAGCTTTCTTT. Residues: CASSQEPRGRGEAFF.

This chain connects TRBV27 to TRBJ2-1; 14 positions agree with TRBD2. The germline V gene has CDR1 MNHEY and CDR2 SMNVEV (reference sequence). V trimming: 8 bases; J trimming: 7 bases; junction bases outside the gene matches: 7. The CDR3 has 15 amino acids. The CDR3 DNA follows: TGTGCCAGCTCAGCTCGGACTAGCGGGGGGAATGAGCAGTTCTTC. Translated: CASSARTSGGNEQFF.

The chain uses TRBV6-1 and TRBJ2-2; a weak D match, TRBD1 (5 bases). CDR1 MNHNS and CDR2 SASEGT come from the germline V gene. This CDR3 spans 16 amino acids. V lost 5 bases and J lost 3, with 16 bases in between. CDR3 loop: CASSTPRVRDTGELFF. The DNA for the CDR3 is TGTGCCAGCAGTACCCCCCGGGTCAGGGACACCGGGGAGCTGTTTTTT.

This clonotype came up many times. This chain joins TRBV4-3 and TRBJ1-4; D gene uncertain. V lost 1 base and J lost 7, with 22 bases in between. CDR1 is LGHNA, CDR2 YSLEER, per germline. The CDR3 covers 18 residues. The CDR3 region is CASSQGIGLRSDVEKLFF. The CDR3 DNA reads as TGCGCCAGCAGCCAAGGAATAGGATTAAGGTCGGATGTTGAAAAACTGTTTTTT.